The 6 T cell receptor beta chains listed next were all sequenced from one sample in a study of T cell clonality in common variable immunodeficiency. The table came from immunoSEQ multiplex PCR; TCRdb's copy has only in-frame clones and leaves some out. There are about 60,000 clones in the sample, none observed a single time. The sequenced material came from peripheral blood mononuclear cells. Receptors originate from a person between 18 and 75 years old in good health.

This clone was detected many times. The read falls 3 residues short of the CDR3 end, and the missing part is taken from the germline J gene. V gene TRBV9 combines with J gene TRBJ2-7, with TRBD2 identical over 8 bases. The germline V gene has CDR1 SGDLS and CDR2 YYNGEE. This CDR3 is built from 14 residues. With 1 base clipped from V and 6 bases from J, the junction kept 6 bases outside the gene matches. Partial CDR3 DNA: TGTGCCAGCAGCGTATCCAGCGGGAGTGGCGAG. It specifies CASSVSSGSGE. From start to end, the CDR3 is CASSVSSGSGEQYF.

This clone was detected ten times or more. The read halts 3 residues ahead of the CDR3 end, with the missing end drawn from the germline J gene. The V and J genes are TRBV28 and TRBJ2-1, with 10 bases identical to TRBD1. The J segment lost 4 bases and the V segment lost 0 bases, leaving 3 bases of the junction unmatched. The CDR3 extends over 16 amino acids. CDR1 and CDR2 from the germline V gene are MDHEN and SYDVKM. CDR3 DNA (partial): TGTGCCAGCAGTTTATGGGGGACAGGGGTATACAATGAG. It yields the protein CASSLWGTGVYNE. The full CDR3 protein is CASSLWGTGVYNEQFF.

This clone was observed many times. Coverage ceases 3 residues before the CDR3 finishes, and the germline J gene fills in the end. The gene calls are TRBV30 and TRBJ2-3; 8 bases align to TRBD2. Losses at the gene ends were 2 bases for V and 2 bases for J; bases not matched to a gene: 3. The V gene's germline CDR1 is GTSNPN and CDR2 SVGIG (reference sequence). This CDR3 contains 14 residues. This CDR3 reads CAWSRLAITDTQYF. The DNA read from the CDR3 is TGTGCCTGGAGTCGACTAGCGATCACAGATACG. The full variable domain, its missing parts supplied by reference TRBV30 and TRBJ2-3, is SQTIHQWPATLVQPVGSPLSLECTVEGTSNPNLYWYRQAAGRGLQLLFYSVGIGQISSEVPQNLSASRPQDRQFILSSKKLLLSDSGFYLCAWSRLAITDTQYFGPGTRLTVL.

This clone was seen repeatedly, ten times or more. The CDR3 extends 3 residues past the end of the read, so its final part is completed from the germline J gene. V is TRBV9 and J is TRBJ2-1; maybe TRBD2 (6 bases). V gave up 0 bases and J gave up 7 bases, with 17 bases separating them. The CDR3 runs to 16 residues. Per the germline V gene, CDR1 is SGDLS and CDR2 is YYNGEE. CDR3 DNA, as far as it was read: TGTGCCAGCAGCGTAGTCGAGGGAGCGGGTGATAATGAG. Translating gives CASSVVEGAGDNE. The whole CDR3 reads CASSVVEGAGDNEQFF.

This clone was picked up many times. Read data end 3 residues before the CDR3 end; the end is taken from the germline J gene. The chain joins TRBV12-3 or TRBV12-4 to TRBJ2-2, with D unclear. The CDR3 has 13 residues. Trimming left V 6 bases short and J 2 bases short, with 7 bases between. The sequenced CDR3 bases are TGTGCCAGCAGCTATTTCAACACCGGGGAG. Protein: CASSYFNTGE. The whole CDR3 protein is CASSYFNTGELFF.

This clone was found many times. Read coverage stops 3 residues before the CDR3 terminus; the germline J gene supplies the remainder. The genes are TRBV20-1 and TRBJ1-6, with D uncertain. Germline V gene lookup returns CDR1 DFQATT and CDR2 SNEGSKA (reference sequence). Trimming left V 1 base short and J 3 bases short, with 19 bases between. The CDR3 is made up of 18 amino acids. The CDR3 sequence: CSARANPGIAIYNSPLHF. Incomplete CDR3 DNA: TGCAGTGCTAGAGCAAATCCAGGCATTGCGATCTATAATTCACCC.